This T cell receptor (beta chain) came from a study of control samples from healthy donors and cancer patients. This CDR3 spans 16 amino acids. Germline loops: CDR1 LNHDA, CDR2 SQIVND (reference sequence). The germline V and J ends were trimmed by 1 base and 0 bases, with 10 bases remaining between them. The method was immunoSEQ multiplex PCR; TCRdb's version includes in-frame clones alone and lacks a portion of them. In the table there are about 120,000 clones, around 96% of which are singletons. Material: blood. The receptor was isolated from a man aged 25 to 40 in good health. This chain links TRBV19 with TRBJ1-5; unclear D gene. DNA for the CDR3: TGTGCCAGTAGTATAGGGCCAGGTCGTAGCAATCAGCCCCAGCATTTT. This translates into CASSIGPGRSNQPQHF.